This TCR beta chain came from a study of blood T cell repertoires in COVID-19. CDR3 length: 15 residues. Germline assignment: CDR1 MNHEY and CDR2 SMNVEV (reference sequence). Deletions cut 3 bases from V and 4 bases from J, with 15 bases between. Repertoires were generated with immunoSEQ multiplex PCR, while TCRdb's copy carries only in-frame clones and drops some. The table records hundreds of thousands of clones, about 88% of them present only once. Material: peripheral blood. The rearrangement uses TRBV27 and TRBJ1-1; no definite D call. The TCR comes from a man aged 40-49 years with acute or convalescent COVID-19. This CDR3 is CASSFRPAVGTEAFF. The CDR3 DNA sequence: TGTGCCAGCAGTTTCCGACCAGCGGTAGGCACTGAAGCTTTCTTT.